These 30 T cell receptor beta chains came from one sample sequenced in a study of cytomegalovirus exposure and HLA in healthy donors. The PCR ran on 60 Vbeta and 13 Jbeta primers. The table came from immunoSEQ multiplex PCR; TCRdb's copy has only in-frame clones and leaves some out. The sample gives 200,000 or so clones, 80% to 85% of which show up once; roughly 0.75% is in the top ten. The sample was PBMCs. The origin of the receptors is a boy between 2 and 10 years old in good health and CMV-seronegative.

V and J are TRBV6-5 and TRBJ2-3; 9 bases are a match to TRBD1. V was pared by 6 bases and J by 4 bases, with 5 bases of the junction left unmatched. Germline CDR1 and CDR2: MNHEY and SVGAGI. The CDR3 runs to 14 residues. The CDR3 DNA reads as TGTGCCAGCAGAAACAGGGGGCAGTCAGATACGCAGTATTTT. Residues: CASRNRGQSDTQYF.

Only a few counts were recorded for this clone. The V call is TRBV13, the J call TRBJ2-6; D is perhaps TRBD2 (5 bases). The germline V gene encodes CDR1 PRHDT and CDR2 FYEKMQ (reference sequence). The CDR3 has 15 residues. V lost 4 bases, J lost 0 bases, and 7 bases lay in between. CDR3 in DNA: TGTGCCAGCAGCTACGGGATCTCTGGGGCCAACGTCCTGACTTTC. Its protein product is CASSYGISGANVLTF.

The rearrangement joins TRBV18 to TRBJ2-5; D unresolved. The CDR3 is 14 amino acids. The germline CDR1 and CDR2 sequences are KGHSH and LQKENI. Between the trimmed V and J ends, which lost 3 bases and 6 bases, there was a span of 14 bases. The CDR3 DNA is TGTGCCAGCTCACCCCTGCGGAAGCGACAGACCCAGTACTTC. Its protein is CASSPLRKRQTQYF.

This clone was observed once. The rearrangement joins TRBV5-8 to TRBJ2-7; 11 bases are a match to TRBD1. CDR3 size: 15 residues. CDR1 is SGHTS, CDR2 YDEGEE, per germline. V lost 3 bases to trimming and J lost 6 bases; unmatched junction nucleotides: 8. The CDR3 DNA reads TGTGCCAGCAGCTATAGGGGACAGGGGGTGGGCGAGCAGTACTTC. Protein sequence: CASSYRGQGVGEQYF.

The genes are TRBV5-4 and TRBJ2-5, with 14 bases fitting TRBD2. The trim removed 4 bases at V and 5 bases at J, leaving 7 bases unmatched. This CDR3 is built from 16 residues. The germline CDR1 and CDR2 sequences are SGHNT and YYREEE (reference sequence). The CDR3 DNA reads TGTGCCAGCAGCCCAGGACTAGCGGGAGGTCGGGAGACCCAGTACTTC. It is translated as CASSPGLAGGRETQYF.

The rearrangement uses TRBV4-1 and TRBJ2-2; TRBD2 matches at 7 bases. Germline V gene lookup returns CDR1 MGHRA and CDR2 YSYEKL. The V gene end was trimmed by 1 base and the J gene end by 8 bases; junction bases not matched to a gene: 1. This CDR3 has 13 residues. In nucleotides, the CDR3 is TGCGCCAGCAGCCAAGCGGGAGGTGGGGAGCTGTTTTTT. It codes for CASSQAGGGELFF.

The chain couples TRBV5-1 to TRBJ1-4; D call uncertain. CDR3 size: 15 residues. Trimming removed 0 bases from V and 6 bases from J, with 12 bases in between. The V gene's germline CDR1 is SGHRS and CDR2 YFSETQ. DNA of the CDR3: TGCGCCAGCAGCTTGGAGGCGGGCGCGGATGAAAAACTGTTTTTT. Translating it yields CASSLEAGADEKLFF.

The chain carries TRBV25-1 and TRBJ1-2, with D perhaps matching TRBD1 (5 bases). The V gene's germline CDR1 is MGHDK and CDR2 SYGVNS. CDR3 size: 17 residues. The germline V and J ends were trimmed by 4 bases and 4 bases, with 22 bases remaining between them. Written as DNA, the CDR3 is TGTGCCAGCAGTGGGCGGGACGCGGGGATCGTGCCCTATGGCTACACCTTC. Residues: CASSGRDAGIVPYGYTF.

This clone appeared once. The CDR3 coding sequence is TGTGCCAGCTCACCACTGGGTGGCAGGCAGGGTGCTGAAGCTTTCTTT. Translation: CASSPLGGRQGAEAFF. The V gene is TRBV18, the J gene TRBJ1-1, with a tentative D call TRBD1 (5 bases). Deletions cut 1 base from V and 6 bases from J, with 18 bases between. Germline-derived CDR1 and CDR2 are KGHSH and LQKENI. The CDR3 has 16 amino acids.

CDR3 sequence: CASSPGGQELYEQYF. The DNA for the CDR3 is TGTGCCAGCAGCCCGGGCGGGCAGGAATTATACGAGCAGTACTTC. The chain uses TRBV7-9 and TRBJ2-7; weak D call: TRBD2 (5 bases). The V gene lost 5 bases and the J gene lost 4 bases, with 18 bases spanning the gap. This CDR3 contains 15 residues. CDR1 and CDR2 from the germline V gene are SEHNR and FQNEAQ (reference sequence).

This chain links TRBV5-8 with TRBJ1-2, with 7 bases that match TRBD1. The junction had 6 bases not matched to a gene; V was cut back by 0 bases and J by 7 bases. Germline V lookup: CDR1 SGHTS, CDR2 YDEGEE. The CDR3 spans 14 residues. The CDR3 is CASSLEGAVFGYTF. The CDR3 coding sequence is TGTGCCAGCAGCTTGGAGGGGGCGGTTTTTGGCTACACCTTC.

This clone showed up just once. V is TRBV7-8 and J is TRBJ1-5, with a possible D match to TRBD1 (5 bases). The length of the CDR3 is 14 residues. V lost 5 bases, J lost 5 bases, and 13 bases lay in between. Germline loops: CDR1 SGHVS, CDR2 FQNEAQ. The CDR3 loop is CASSPPGGDQPQHF. CDR3 nucleotides: TGTGCCAGCAGCCCCCCTGGGGGGGATCAGCCCCAGCATTTT.

This CDR3 reads CASSQRGQQQGYGYTF. Here the CDR3 DNA reads TGTGCCAGCAGCCAACGGGGACAGCAACAGGGCTATGGCTACACCTTC. The chain uses TRBV4-2 and TRBJ1-2, with TRBD1 matching 7 bases. The CDR3 is 16 residues long. The V and J ends lost 2 bases and 4 bases, in that order; junction bases with no gene match: 10. Germline CDR1 LGHNA, CDR2 YNFKEQ.

V gene TRBV29-1 combines with J gene TRBJ1-5, with 9 bases aligning to TRBD1. The CDR3 has 14 amino acids. Germline loops: CDR1 SQVTM, CDR2 ANQGSEA. Unmatched junction bases numbered 5, after V lost 2 bases and J lost 6 bases. CDR3 nucleotide sequence: TGCAGCGTTGAAACAGGGGGCGCGGGTCAGCCCCAGCATTTT. As protein: CSVETGGAGQPQHF.

The chain uses TRBV18 and TRBJ2-5; D perhaps matches TRBD1 (7 bases). The CDR3 consists of 17 residues. The germline V and J ends were trimmed by 0 bases and 4 bases, with 18 bases remaining between them. Germline loops: CDR1 KGHSH, CDR2 LQKENI. In nucleotides, the CDR3 is TGTGCCAGCTCACCACCCTCAGGGGGGCTCGGGCGAGAGACCCAGTACTTC. Amino acids: CASSPPSGGLGRETQYF.

The CDR3 spells CASSSSGRNTEAFF. In nucleotides, the CDR3 is TGCGCCAGCAGCTCCTCTGGCAGGAACACTGAAGCTTTCTTT. The gene calls are TRBV5-1 and TRBJ1-1; D remains unclear. CDR1 is SGHRS and CDR2 is YFSETQ in the germline V gene. The CDR3 spans 14 residues. V lost 3 bases and J lost 1, with 10 bases in between.

This chain connects TRBV5-6 to TRBJ2-7, with 9 nucleotides matching TRBD1. V dropped 2 bases and J dropped 3; count of bases not matched to a gene: 6. Per the germline V gene, CDR1 is SGHDT and CDR2 is YYEEEE. This CDR3 is built from 15 residues. This CDR3 is CASSLPGQGIYEQYF. The CDR3 bases are TGTGCCAGCAGCTTACCGGGACAGGGCATCTACGAGCAGTACTTC.

The chain joins TRBV5-6 to TRBJ2-2, with D maybe TRBD2 (6 bases). CDR3 size: 16 residues. Germline CDR1 reads SGHDT; CDR2 reads YYEEEE. V lost 0 bases, J lost 6 bases, and 15 bases lay in between. CDR3 region: CASSLGGTLYAGELFF. The CDR3 region has the DNA TGTGCCAGCAGCTTGGGGGGGACTCTGTACGCCGGGGAGCTGTTTTTT.

This clone was detected only once. The chain joins TRBV11-2 to TRBJ1-2; D not resolved. V was cut by 5 bases and J by 4 bases, with 14 bases left in between. The CDR3 sequence is 14 residues long. From germline, CDR1 is SGHAT and CDR2 FQNNGV. This CDR3 reads CASSPTGTSYGYTF. CDR3 bases: TGTGCCAGCAGCCCGACGGGCACTAGCTATGGCTACACCTTC.

The rearrangement links TRBV7-9 to TRBJ2-3, with unresolved D. The length of the CDR3 is 13 residues. V was trimmed by 1 base and J by 6 bases, leaving 8 bases between them. CDR1 and CDR2 from the germline V gene are SEHNR and FQNEAQ (reference sequence). CDR3 nucleotide sequence: TGTGCCAGCAGCTTAGTTTCCCTTGATACGCAGTATTTT. It encodes CASSLVSLDTQYF.

To note about this clone: The same CDR3 can be traced to other DNA sequences in this sample. This chain connects TRBV7-2 to TRBJ1-1, with D uncertain. The length of the CDR3 is 12 residues. Trimming removed 6 bases at V and 4 bases at J, with 9 bases between. The germline V gene encodes CDR1 SGHTA and CDR2 FQGNSA. The CDR3 reads CASSHGGTEAFF. The CDR3, as DNA: TGTGCCAGCAGTCACGGCGGCACTGAAGCTTTCTTT.

The J gene is TRBJ2-7, the V gene TRBV11-3, with TRBD1 matching over 8 bases. The germline V gene encodes CDR1 SGHNT and CDR2 YENEEA. The CDR3 loop spans 14 amino acids. V lost 5 bases to trimming and J lost 1 base; unmatched junction nucleotides: 4. In nucleotides, the CDR3 is TGTGCCAGCAGCCCTACAGGGGGTTCCTACGAGCAGTACTTC. Its translation: CASSPTGGSYEQYF.

The chain recombines TRBV30 with TRBJ2-1; weak D call: TRBD2 (5 bases). This CDR3 comprises 12 residues. Germline lookup yields CDR1 GTSNPN and CDR2 SVGIG (reference sequence). Trimming removed 1 base from V and 7 bases from J, with 8 bases in between. The CDR3 sequence: CAWSGTGNEQFF. The CDR3 DNA sequence: TGTGCCTGGAGTGGGACTGGGAATGAGCAGTTCTTC.

The chain links TRBV4-1 to TRBJ2-5, with D perhaps TRBD2 (5 bases). The length of the CDR3 is 14 residues. The V gene lost 2 bases and the J gene lost 4 bases, with 11 bases spanning the gap. Germline V gene lookup returns CDR1 MGHRA and CDR2 YSYEKL. The CDR3 loop is CASSQSGRAETQYF. As DNA, the CDR3 is TGCGCCAGCAGCCAATCCGGGCGGGCAGAGACCCAGTACTTC.

This clone was seen just once. V is TRBV5-1 and J is TRBJ2-7, with 11 bases aligning to TRBD1. This CDR3 comprises 15 residues. Losses at the gene ends were 4 bases for V and 3 bases for J; bases not matched to a gene: 6. CDR1 and CDR2 (germline): SGHRS, YFSETQ. The CDR3 nucleotides are TGCGCCAGCAGCGTGGGGGGGACAGGGGGCTACGAGCAGTACTTC. This encodes CASSVGGTGGYEQYF.

V is TRBV4-1 and J is TRBJ2-7; no reliable D call. Germline loops: CDR1 MGHRA, CDR2 YSYEKL. V gave up 0 bases and J gave up 9 bases, with 12 bases separating them. The CDR3 contains 13 residues. The CDR3 region is CASSQDSGFGQYF. In DNA, the CDR3 is TGCGCCAGCAGCCAAGATTCGGGTTTTGGGCAGTACTTC.

The chain combines TRBV27 with TRBJ1-5; no definite D call. Trimming removed 8 bases from V and 2 bases from J, with 16 bases in between. The CDR3 length is 15 residues. CDR1 and CDR2 (germline): MNHEY, SMNVEV (reference sequence). The DNA of the CDR3 is TGTGCCAGCTCATCCTCCCGACTGGGCAATCAGCCCCAGCATTTT. Translated: CASSSSRLGNQPQHF.

In its sample, this clone was seen a few times. The rearrangement links TRBV6-5 to TRBJ1-1, with D unclear. V was pared by 8 bases and J by 1 base, with 8 bases between. Germline CDR1 MNHEY, CDR2 SVGAGI. The CDR3 loop spans 12 amino acids. CDR3 sequence: CASRRENTEAFF. Written as DNA, the CDR3 is TGTGCCAGCCGGAGGGAGAACACTGAAGCTTTCTTT.

Only a few counts were recorded for this clone. The chain couples TRBV6-1 to TRBJ2-7; 10 bases map to TRBD2. The CDR3 loop spans 16 amino acids. Germline assignment: CDR1 MNHNS and CDR2 SASEGT. The V and J ends lost 4 bases and 2 bases, in that order; junction bases with no gene match: 8. CDR3 in amino acids: CASSGSVAGGPYEQYF. The CDR3 bases are TGTGCCAGCAGTGGGAGCGTAGCGGGAGGCCCCTACGAGCAGTACTTC.

This rearrangement joins TRBV19 to TRBJ1-3; 7 bases align to TRBD1. The ends lost 10 bases at V and 3 bases at J; junction bases unmatched: 3. The CDR3 runs 12 residues. Germline V gene lookup returns CDR1 LNHDA and CDR2 SQIVND (reference sequence). The CDR3 loop reads CATNRGGNTIYF. The CDR3 coding sequence is TGTGCCACCAACAGGGGTGGAAACACCATATATTTT.